What follows describes a single T cell receptor beta chain. Its antigen is still unknown. Some clones are missing from TCRdb's copy, which holds only in-frame ones; the method was immunoSEQ multiplex PCR. This table has 130,000 to 150,000 clones, 89% appearing once. This specimen belongs to a study of T cell responses to AZD1222 COVID-19 vaccine. Broader study findings: Spike regions recognized by vaccine-associated CD4 TCRs spanned the protein, led by 160-218 and 743-854.

Researchers grouped second doses given at about 4 or about 12 weeks into one pool. There are 15 residues in the CDR3. With 3 bases removed from V and 0 bases from J, the gap between germline ends came to 10 bases. Per the germline V gene, CDR1 is SGHTA and CDR2 is FQGTGA. V usage is TRBV7-3 and J usage is TRBJ2-3; D gene uncertain. The sequence was collected from an adult who received the AZD1222 COVID-19 vaccine. This sample comprised peripheral blood, obtained 28 days after the second AZD1222 dose. CDR3 residues: CASSFNPGSTDTQYF. The DNA of the CDR3 is TGTGCCAGCAGCTTTAACCCGGGTAGCACAGATACGCAGTATTTT.